These T cell receptor beta chains were read from a single sample in a study of blood T cell repertoires in COVID-19. Clones were read by immunoSEQ multiplex PCR, and TCRdb kept only the in-frame ones, dropping some. In the table there are approximately 170,000 clones, about 85% of which are singletons. Sequenced input: peripheral blood. The receptor set was obtained from a man aged 25-40 years with acute or convalescent COVID-19. Both conserved end residues are part of each CDR3. Each record gives: CDR3 length, clone size, J gene, V gene, D gene, CDR3 protein, CDR3 DNA. The D gene is left open where the match is weak. Not every row has a clone size; where given, it reads once, few, many or a size class.

>13|few|TRBJ2-7|TRBV5-1|TRBD1
CASSLDRAYEQYF
TGCGCCAGCAGCCTGGACAGGGCCTACGAGCAGTACTTC
>15|-|TRBJ1-3|TRBV5-4|-
CASSLDRVAGNTIYF
TGTGCCAGCAGCTTGGACAGGGTGGCGGGAAACACCATATATTTT
>14|few|TRBJ2-7|TRBV30|TRBD1
CAWSVGTGFDEQYF
TGTGCCTGGAGTGTCGGGACAGGGTTCGACGAGCAGTACTTC
>11|-|TRBJ2-1|TRBV6-6|-
CASSQEKEQFF
TGTGCCAGCAGTCAAGAGAAGGAGCAGTTCTTC
>15|-|TRBJ1-2|TRBV18|-
CASSPESRTAYGYTF
TGTGCCAGCTCACCAGAATCACGGACAGCTTATGGCTACACCTTC
>13|-|TRBJ1-2|TRBV28|TRBD1
CASSQGQGYGYTF
TGTGCCAGCAGCCAGGGACAGGGCTATGGCTACACCTTC
>17|-|TRBJ1-6|TRBV2|-
CASSDVQEGLGNSPLHF
TGTGCCAGCAGTGACGTACAGGAGGGGTTGGGTAATTCACCCCTCCACTTT
>15|-|TRBJ1-2|TRBV9|-
CASSVVAGRTYGYTF
TGTGCCAGCAGCGTAGTGGCAGGGAGGACCTATGGCTACACCTTC
>15|-|TRBJ1-6|TRBV6-5|-
CASSRGTPISGTLHF
TGTGCCAGCAGTCGGGGGACCCCCATTTCAGGGACCCTCCACTTT
>13|-|TRBJ1-5|TRBV29-1|-
CSVRGHSNQPQHF
TGCAGCGTTCGCGGTCATAGCAATCAGCCCCAGCATTTT
>16|once|TRBJ2-3|TRBV5-4|TRBD1
CASSSGQTSSTDTQYF
TGTGCCAGCAGCTCGGGACAGACATCTAGCACAGATACGCAGTATTTT
>16|-|TRBJ2-3|TRBV27|TRBD1
CASRLYRGAGTDTQYF
TGTGCCAGCAGACTATACAGGGGTGCGGGCACAGATACGCAGTATTTT
>14|few|TRBJ1-1|TRBV5-1|-
CASSFQGLGTEAFF
TGCGCCAGCAGCTTTCAGGGTTTAGGAACTGAAGCTTTCTTT
>14|-|TRBJ2-5|TRBV7-9|-
CASSLAPNRETQYF
TGTGCCAGCAGCTTAGCCCCCAACCGGGAGACCCAGTACTTC
>13|few|TRBJ1-2|TRBV7-8|-
CASSLDHSYGYTF
TGTGCCAGCAGCTTAGACCACTCCTATGGCTACACCTTC
>16|-|TRBJ1-5|TRBV28|TRBD1
CASRPWGEGAGQPQHF
TGTGCCAGCAGACCGTGGGGCGAGGGGGCGGGTCAGCCCCAGCATTTT
>14|-|TRBJ2-1|TRBV4-2|-
CASSSLTNHNEQFF
TGTGCCAGCAGCTCCCTGACAAACCACAATGAGCAGTTCTTC
>12|-|TRBJ2-5|TRBV7-9|-
CASSGAQETQYF
TGTGCCAGCAGTGGGGCCCAAGAGACCCAGTACTTC
>13|-|TRBJ1-2|TRBV30|-
CAWTLTRSYGYTF
TGTGCCTGGACCCTAACCCGAAGCTATGGCTACACCTTC
>18|-|TRBJ1-6|TRBV7-9|TRBD1
CASSLGVGPTRGNSPLHF
TGTGCCAGCAGCTTAGGGGTAGGGCCAACCAGGGGGAATTCACCCCTCCACTTT
>16|-|TRBJ1-5|TRBV14|-
CASSPKAGESNQPQHF
TGTGCCAGCAGCCCTAAGGCCGGGGAGAGCAATCAGCCCCAGCATTTT
>13|-|TRBJ2-7|TRBV6-5|-
CASSGTPLYEQYF
TGTGCCAGCAGCGGGACTCCTCTCTACGAGCAGTACTTC
>15|few|TRBJ2-2|TRBV29-1|-
CSVVIQQGNTGELFF
TGCAGCGTTGTGATTCAACAGGGGAACACCGGGGAGCTGTTTTTT
>16|-|TRBJ2-5|TRBV19|-
CASSLSSALRQETQYF
TGTGCCAGTAGTTTGTCTAGCGCTCTCAGACAAGAGACCCAGTACTTC
>15|once|TRBJ1-1|TRBV5-1|-
CASSFSETGNTEAFF
TGCGCCAGCAGCTTTTCGGAAACAGGGAACACTGAAGCTTTCTTT
>13|-|TRBJ1-2|TRBV30|TRBD1
CAWSLTGVYGYTF
TGTGCCTGGAGTTTGACAGGGGTCTATGGCTACACCTTC